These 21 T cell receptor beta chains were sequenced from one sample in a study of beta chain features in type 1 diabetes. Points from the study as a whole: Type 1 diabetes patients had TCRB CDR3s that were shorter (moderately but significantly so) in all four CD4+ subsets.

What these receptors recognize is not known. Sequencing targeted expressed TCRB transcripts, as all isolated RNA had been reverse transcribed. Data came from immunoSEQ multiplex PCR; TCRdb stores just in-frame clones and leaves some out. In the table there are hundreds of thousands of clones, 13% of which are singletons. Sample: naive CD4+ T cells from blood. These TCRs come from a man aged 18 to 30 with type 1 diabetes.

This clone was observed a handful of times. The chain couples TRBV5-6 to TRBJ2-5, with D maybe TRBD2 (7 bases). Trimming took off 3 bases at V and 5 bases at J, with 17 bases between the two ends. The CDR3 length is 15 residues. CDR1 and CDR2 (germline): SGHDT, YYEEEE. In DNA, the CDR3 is TGTGCCAGCAGCTCGGGGGGCTGGCAGAGGGAGACCCAGTACTTC. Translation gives CASSSGGWQRETQYF.

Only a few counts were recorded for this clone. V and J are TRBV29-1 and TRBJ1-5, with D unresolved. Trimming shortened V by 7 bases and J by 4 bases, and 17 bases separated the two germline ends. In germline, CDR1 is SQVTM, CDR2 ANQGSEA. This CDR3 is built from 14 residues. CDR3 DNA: TGCAGCGCTCTGCGGCCCACCCGAAATCAGCCCCAGCATTTT. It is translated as CSALRPTRNQPQHF.

This CDR3 reads CASSPHQQAYGYTF. The CDR3 DNA sequence: TGTGCCAGCAGTCCCCACCAACAGGCGTATGGCTACACCTTC. The V call is TRBV6-6, the J call TRBJ1-2; D is perhaps TRBD1 (5 bases). The germline V gene has CDR1 MNHNY and CDR2 SVGAGI (reference sequence). Trimming stripped 5 bases from V and 5 bases from J, with 15 bases between. CDR3 size: 14 residues.

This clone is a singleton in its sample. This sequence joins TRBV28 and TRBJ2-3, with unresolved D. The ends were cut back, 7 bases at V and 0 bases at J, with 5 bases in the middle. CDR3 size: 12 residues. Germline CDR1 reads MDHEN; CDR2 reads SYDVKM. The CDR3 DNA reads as TGTGCCAGCACCCATAGCACAGATACGCAGTATTTT. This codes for CASTHSTDTQYF.

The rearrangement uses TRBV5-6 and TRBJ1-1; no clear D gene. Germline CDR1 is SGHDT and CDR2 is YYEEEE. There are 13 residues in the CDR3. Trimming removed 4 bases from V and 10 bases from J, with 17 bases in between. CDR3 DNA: TGTGCCAGCAGCCCAGCCTCCTCACGGGGAGCTTTCTTT. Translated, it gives CASSPASSRGAFF.

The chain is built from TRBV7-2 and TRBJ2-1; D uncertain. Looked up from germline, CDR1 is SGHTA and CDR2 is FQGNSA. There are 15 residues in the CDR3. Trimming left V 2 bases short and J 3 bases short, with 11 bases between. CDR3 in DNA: TGTGCCAGCAGCTTATCGGCAGCCCTCTACAATGAGCAGTTCTTC. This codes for CASSLSAALYNEQFF.

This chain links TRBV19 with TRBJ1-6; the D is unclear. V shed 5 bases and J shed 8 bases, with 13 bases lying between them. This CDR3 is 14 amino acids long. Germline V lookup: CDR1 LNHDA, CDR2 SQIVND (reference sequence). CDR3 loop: CASSWGAAHSPLHF. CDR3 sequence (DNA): TGTGCCAGTAGTTGGGGTGCGGCTCATTCACCCCTCCACTTT. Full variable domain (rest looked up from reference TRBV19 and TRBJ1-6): DGGITQSPKYLFRKEGQNVTLSCEQNLNHDAMYWYRQDPGQGLRLIYYSQIVNDFQKGDIAEGYSVSREKKESFPLTVTSAQKNPTAFYLCASSWGAAHSPLHFGNGTRLTVT.

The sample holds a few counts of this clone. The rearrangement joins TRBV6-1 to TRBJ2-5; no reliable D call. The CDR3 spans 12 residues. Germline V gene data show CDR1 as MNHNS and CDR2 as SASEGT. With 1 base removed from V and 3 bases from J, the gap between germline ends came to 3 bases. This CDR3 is CASSEVEETQYF. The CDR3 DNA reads TGTGCCAGCAGTGAAGTAGAAGAGACCCAGTACTTC.

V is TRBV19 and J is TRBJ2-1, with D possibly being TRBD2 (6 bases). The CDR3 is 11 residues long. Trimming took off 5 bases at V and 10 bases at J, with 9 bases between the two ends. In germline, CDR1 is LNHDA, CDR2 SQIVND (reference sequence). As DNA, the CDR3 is TGTGCCAGTAGTGGAGGGAACGAGCAGTTCTTC. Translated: CASSGGNEQFF.

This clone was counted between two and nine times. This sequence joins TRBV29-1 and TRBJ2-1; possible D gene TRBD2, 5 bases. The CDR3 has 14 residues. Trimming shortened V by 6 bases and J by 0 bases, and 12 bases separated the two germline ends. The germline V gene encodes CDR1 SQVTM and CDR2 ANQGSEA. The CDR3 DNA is TGCAGCGTCCCTGTGGGGAGCTCCTACAATGAGCAGTTCTTC. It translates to CSVPVGSSYNEQFF.

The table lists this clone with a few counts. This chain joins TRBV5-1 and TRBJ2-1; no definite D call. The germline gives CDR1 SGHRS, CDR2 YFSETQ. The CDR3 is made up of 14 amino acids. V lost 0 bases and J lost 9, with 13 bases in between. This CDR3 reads CASSLGVLGFEQFF. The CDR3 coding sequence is TGCGCCAGCAGCTTGGGGGTTTTAGGATTTGAGCAGTTCTTC.

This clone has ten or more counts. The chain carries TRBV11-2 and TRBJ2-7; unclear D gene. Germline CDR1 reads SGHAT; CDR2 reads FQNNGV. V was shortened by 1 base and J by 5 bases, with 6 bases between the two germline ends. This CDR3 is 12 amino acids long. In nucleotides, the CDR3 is TGTGCCAGCAGCTTAGTGACTGACGAGCAGTACTTC. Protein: CASSLVTDEQYF.

The CDR3 sequence is CASTRTSEETQYF. CDR3 DNA: TGTGCCAGCACCAGGACTAGCGAAGAGACCCAGTACTTC. This chain uses TRBV2 with TRBJ2-5; 9 nucleotides align to TRBD2. The V segment lost 7 bases and the J segment 3 bases; nucleotides outside the gene matches: 3. The CDR3 contains 13 residues. Germline V gives CDR1 SNHLY, CDR2 FYNNEI.

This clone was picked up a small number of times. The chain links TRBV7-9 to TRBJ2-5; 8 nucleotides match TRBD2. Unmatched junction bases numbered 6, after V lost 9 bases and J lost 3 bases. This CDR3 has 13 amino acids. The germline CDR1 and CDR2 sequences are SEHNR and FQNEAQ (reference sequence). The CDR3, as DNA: TGTGCCAGTGTACTAGCGGTTAAAGAGACCCAGTACTTC. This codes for CASVLAVKETQYF.

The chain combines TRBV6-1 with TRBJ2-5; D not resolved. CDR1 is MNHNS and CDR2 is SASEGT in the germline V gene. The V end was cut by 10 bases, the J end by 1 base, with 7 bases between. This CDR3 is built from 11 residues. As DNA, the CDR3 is TGTGCCATCGGGCGCCAAGAGACCCAGTACTTC. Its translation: CAIGRQETQYF.

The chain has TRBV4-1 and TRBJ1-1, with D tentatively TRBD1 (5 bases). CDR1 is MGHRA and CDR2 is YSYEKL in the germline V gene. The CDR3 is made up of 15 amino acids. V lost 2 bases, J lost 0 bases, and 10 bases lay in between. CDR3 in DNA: TGCGCCAGCAGCCAATCCGGACATTTGAACACTGAAGCTTTCTTT. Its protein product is CASSQSGHLNTEAFF.

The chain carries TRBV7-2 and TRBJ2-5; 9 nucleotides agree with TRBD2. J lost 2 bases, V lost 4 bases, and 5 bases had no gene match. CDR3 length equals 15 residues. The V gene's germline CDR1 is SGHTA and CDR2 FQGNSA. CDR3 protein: CASSSAGGTQETQYF. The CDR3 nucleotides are TGTGCCAGCAGCTCAGCGGGGGGCACTCAAGAGACCCAGTACTTC.

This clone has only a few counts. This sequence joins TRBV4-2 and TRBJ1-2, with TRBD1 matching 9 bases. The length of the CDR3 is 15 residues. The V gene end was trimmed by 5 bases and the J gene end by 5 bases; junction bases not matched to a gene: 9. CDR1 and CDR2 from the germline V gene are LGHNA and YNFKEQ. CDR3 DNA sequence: TGTGCCAGCAGCGTTCGGACAGGGGATAGGTATGGCTACACCTTC. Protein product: CASSVRTGDRYGYTF.

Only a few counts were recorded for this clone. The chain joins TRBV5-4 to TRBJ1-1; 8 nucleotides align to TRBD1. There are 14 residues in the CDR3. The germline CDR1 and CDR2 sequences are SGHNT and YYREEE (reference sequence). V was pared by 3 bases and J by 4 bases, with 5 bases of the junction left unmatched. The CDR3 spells CASSSRTGITEAFF. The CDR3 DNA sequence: TGTGCCAGCAGCTCCCGGACAGGGATCACTGAAGCTTTCTTT.

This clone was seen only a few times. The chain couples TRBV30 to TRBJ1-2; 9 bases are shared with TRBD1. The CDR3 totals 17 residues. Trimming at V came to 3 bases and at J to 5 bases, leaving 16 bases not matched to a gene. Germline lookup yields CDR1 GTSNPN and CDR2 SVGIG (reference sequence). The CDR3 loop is CAWRDPGQGIRRYGYTF. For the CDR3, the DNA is TGTGCCTGGAGGGATCCGGGACAGGGTATTCGTCGGTATGGCTACACCTTC.

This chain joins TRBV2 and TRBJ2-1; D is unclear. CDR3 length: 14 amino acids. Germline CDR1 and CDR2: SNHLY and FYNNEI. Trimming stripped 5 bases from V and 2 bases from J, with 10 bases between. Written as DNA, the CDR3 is TGTGCCAGCAGTCCGGACCTAGCCTACAATGAGCAGTTCTTC. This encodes CASSPDLAYNEQFF. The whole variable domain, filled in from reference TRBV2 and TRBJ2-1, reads EPEVTQTPSHQVTQMGQEVILRCVPISNHLYFYWYRQILGQKVEFLVSFYNNEISEKSEIFDDQFSVERPDGSNFTLKIRSTKLEDSAMYFCASSPDLAYNEQFFGPGTRLTVL.